The 8 T cell receptor beta chains below all came from one sample that was sequenced in a study of blood T cells in healthy people across ages (dated by TCRdb to the mid-2010s). The library relied on 5' RACE. These reads were obtained on an Illumina HiSeq 2500. A second PCR of about 6 to 11 cycles was performed with a sample-barcoded 5' primer and a J-beta primer mix. TCRdb redid the processing of the public reads, applying fastp at Q25 and MiXCR, and retained in-frame beta chains. Each entry is one CDR3 protein sequence, shown with its most common DNA and genes. This sample is represented by more than 650,000 distinct CDR3 sequences; roughly 25% of them were singletons. The ten largest clones take up about 3% of the sample. These data also formed part of another study, on T cells of mothers and their children.

The sample comprised blood. These receptors all stem from a boy between 10 and 17 years old in good health.

The chain recombines TRBV28 with TRBJ2-1; a possible D gene is TRBD2 (6 bases). This CDR3 has 12 amino acids. V was cut by 8 bases and J by 4 bases, with 9 bases left in between. From germline, CDR1 is MDHEN and CDR2 SYDVKM. The CDR3 loop reads CASGGEYNEQFF. The CDR3 DNA is TGTGCCAGCGGAGGGGAATACAATGAGCAGTTCTTC.

This clonotype has only a few counts. The germline gene is not matched at one end of the junction; a read error may be the cause. The genes are TRBV5-1 and TRBJ2-2, with 11 positions matching TRBD1. This CDR3 contains 15 residues. Germline CDR1 is SGHRS and CDR2 is YFSETQ. The chain's CDR3 is CASSTGQGATGELFF. The DNA for the CDR3 is TGTGCCAGCAGCACTGGACAGGGGGCTACCGGGGAGCTGTTTTTT.

This clonotype turned up a few times. J is TRBJ2-7 and V is TRBV12-3 or TRBV12-4; D ambiguous. The length of the CDR3 is 12 residues. Trimming pared 7 bases from V and 2 bases from J, leaving 9 bases between. The CDR3 DNA reads TGTGCCAGCAAGAGTGGGGCCTACGAGCAGTACTTC. This encodes CASKSGAYEQYF.

This clonotype occurred a few times. This chain uses TRBV5-5 with TRBJ2-5, with unresolved D. The J call is doubtful: the DNA matches TRBJ2-1 better. The CDR3 sequence is 14 residues long. In germline, CDR1 is SGHKS, CDR2 YYEKEE (reference sequence). The CDR3 here is CASSPSPDYNEQFF. CDR3 DNA: TGTGCCAGCAGCCCTAGTCCCGATTACAATGAGCAGTTCTTC.

This chain uses TRBV24-1 with TRBJ2-5; a weak D match, TRBD2 (5 bases). This CDR3 is 13 amino acids long. Trimming shortened V by 4 bases and J by 4 bases, and 9 bases separated the two germline ends. Looked up from germline, CDR1 is KGHDR and CDR2 is SFDVKD. The CDR3 DNA follows: TGTGCCACCAGTGAGGCGGGTAGAGAGACCCAGTACTTC. As protein: CATSEAGRETQYF.

This clonotype came up a few times. This sequence joins TRBV28 and TRBJ2-7; 9 nucleotides line up with TRBD1. This CDR3 has 14 residues. The ends lost 6 bases at V and 5 bases at J; junction bases unmatched: 8. Germline loops: CDR1 MDHEN, CDR2 SYDVKM. For the CDR3, the DNA is TGTGCCAGCAGCCGAATGGGACAGGGAGACGAGCAGTACTTC. It is translated as CASSRMGQGDEQYF.

This clonotype was observed a few times. The gene calls are TRBV18 and TRBJ2-1, with 7 bases that match TRBD1. J gave up 4 bases and V 4 bases, and 7 bases lay outside the gene matches. The V gene's germline CDR1 is KGHSH and CDR2 LQKENI. The CDR3 consists of 15 residues. The CDR3 here is CASSQPGQPYNEQFF. The DNA for the CDR3 is TGTGCCAGCTCACAACCGGGACAGCCTTACAATGAGCAGTTCTTC.

CDR3 nucleotide sequence: TGTGCCAGCAGTCCCTCCGGACTGCGAAAACTGTTTTTT. Encoded protein: CASSPSGLRKLFF. The rearrangement links TRBV27 to TRBJ1-4; no clear D gene. With 5 bases removed from V and 10 bases from J, the gap between germline ends came to 14 bases. The CDR3 is made up of 13 amino acids. Germline V CDR1 and CDR2: MNHEY, SMNVEV (reference sequence).